This T cell receptor (beta chain) was captured by sequencing in a study of technical replicates of blood from a handful of donors. Trimming shortened V by 3 bases and J by 6 bases, and 18 bases separated the two germline ends. Looked up from germline, CDR1 is GTSNPN and CDR2 is SVGIG (reference sequence). The CDR3 runs 14 residues. The method was immunoSEQ multiplex PCR; TCRdb's version includes in-frame clones alone and lacks a portion of them. Of tens of thousands of clones listed, 90% to 95% are singletons. The specimen was PBMCs. V usage is TRBV30 and J usage is TRBJ2-7; D is perhaps TRBD2 (5 bases). This sequence originates from a human donor in good health. Some clones in this sample may be carry-over from other donors' samples. DNA of the CDR3: TGTGCCTGGAGGCTAACGGGGAGTGGGGTCGAGCAGTACTTC. Translating gives CAWRLTGSGVEQYF.